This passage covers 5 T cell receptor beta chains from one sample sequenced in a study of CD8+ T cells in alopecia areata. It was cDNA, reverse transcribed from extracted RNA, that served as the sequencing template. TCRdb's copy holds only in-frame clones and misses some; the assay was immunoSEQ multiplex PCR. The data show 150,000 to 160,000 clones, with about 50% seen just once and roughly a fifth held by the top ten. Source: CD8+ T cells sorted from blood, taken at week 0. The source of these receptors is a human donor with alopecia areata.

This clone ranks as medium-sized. The CDR3: CASRETGGTNEKLFF. DNA of the CDR3: TGTGCCAGCAGGGAAACAGGGGGAACTAATGAAAAACTGTTTTTT. This chain joins TRBV7-9 and TRBJ1-4, with 8 bases aligning to TRBD1. CDR3 size: 15 residues. Germline CDR1 reads SEHNR; CDR2 reads FQNEAQ (reference sequence). V lost 6 bases to trimming and J lost 1 base; unmatched junction nucleotides: 4. Filled out from reference TRBV7-9 and TRBJ1-4, the complete variable domain reads DTGVSQNPRHKITKRGQNVTFRCDPISEHNRLYWYRQTLGQGPEFLTYFQNEAQLEKSRLLSDRFSAERPKGSFSTLEIQRTEQGDSAMYLCASRETGGTNEKLFFGSGTQLSVL.

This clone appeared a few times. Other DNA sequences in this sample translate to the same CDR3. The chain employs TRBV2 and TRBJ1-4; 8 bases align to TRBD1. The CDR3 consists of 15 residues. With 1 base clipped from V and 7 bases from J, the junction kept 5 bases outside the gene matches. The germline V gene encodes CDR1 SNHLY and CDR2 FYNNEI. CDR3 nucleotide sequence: TGTGCCAGCAGTGAAGGCAGGGGGCGCGGTGAAAAACTGTTTTTT. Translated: CASSEGRGRGEKLFF.

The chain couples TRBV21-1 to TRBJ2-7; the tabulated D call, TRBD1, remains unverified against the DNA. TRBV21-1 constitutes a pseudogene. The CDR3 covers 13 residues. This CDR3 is CASRWDRRDEQYF. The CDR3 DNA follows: TGTGCCAGCAGGTGGGACAGGAGGGACGAGCAGTACTTC.

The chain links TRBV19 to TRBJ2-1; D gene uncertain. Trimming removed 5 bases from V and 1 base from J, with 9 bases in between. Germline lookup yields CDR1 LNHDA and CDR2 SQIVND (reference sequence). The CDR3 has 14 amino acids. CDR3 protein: CASSLRASYNEQFF. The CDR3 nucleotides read TGTGCCAGTAGTTTACGCGCATCCTACAATGAGCAGTTCTTC. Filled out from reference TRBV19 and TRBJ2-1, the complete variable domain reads DGGITQSPKYLFRKEGQNVTLSCEQNLNHDAMYWYRQDPGQGLRLIYYSQIVNDFQKGDIAEGYSVSREKKESFPLTVTSAQKNPTAFYLCASSLRASYNEQFFGPGTRLTVL.

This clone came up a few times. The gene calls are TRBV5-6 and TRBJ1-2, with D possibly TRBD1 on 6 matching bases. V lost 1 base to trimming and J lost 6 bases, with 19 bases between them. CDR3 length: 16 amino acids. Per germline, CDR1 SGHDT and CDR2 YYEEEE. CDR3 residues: CASSLSPPGAYDGYTF. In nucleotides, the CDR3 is TGTGCCAGCAGCTTGAGCCCCCCGGGGGCCTATGATGGCTACACCTTC.